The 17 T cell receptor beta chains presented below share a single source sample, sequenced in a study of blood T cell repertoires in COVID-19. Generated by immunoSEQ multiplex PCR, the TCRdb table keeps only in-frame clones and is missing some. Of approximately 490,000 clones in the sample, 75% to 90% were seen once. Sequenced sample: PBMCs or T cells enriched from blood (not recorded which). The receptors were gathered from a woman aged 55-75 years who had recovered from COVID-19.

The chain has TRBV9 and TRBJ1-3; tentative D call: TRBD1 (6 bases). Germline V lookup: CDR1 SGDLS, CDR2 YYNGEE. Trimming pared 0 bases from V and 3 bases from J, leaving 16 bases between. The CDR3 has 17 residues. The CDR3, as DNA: TGTGCCAGCAGCGTAGGGGGGACAAGACTCCTTGGAAACACCATATATTTT. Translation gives CASSVGGTRLLGNTIYF. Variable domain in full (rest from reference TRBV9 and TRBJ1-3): DSGVTQTPKHLITATGQRVTLRCSPRSGDLSVYWYQQSLDQGLQFLIQYYNGEERAKGNILERFSAQQFPDLHSELNLSSLELGDSALYFCASSVGGTRLLGNTIYFGEGSWLTVV.

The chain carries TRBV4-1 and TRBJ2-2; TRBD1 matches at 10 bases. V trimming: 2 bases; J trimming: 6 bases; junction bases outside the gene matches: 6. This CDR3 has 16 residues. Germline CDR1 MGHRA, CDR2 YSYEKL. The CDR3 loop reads CASSQPGTGEAGELFF. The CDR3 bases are TGCGCCAGCAGCCAACCAGGGACAGGGGAAGCCGGGGAGCTGTTTTTT.

CDR3 residues: CASSIAGGRNTGELFF. CDR3 nucleotide sequence: TGTGCCAGTAGTATAGCTGGGGGCCGGAACACCGGGGAGCTGTTTTTT. The V call is TRBV19, the J call TRBJ2-2; TRBD1 is a possible D gene (6 bases). V was pared by 1 base and J by 1 base, with 10 bases between. Germline lookup yields CDR1 LNHDA and CDR2 SQIVND (reference sequence). The CDR3 length is 16 residues.

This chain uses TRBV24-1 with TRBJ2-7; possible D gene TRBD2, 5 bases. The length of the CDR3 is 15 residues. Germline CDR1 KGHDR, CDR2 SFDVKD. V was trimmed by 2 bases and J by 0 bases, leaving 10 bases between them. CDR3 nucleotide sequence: TGTGCCACCAGTGATTCTAGGACTGTCTCCTACGAGCAGTACTTC. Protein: CATSDSRTVSYEQYF.

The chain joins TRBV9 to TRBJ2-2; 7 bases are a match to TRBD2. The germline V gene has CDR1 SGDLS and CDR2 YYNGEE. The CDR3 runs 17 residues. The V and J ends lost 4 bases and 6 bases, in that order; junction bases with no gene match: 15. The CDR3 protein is CASSRLSSGGWAGELFF. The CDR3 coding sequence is TGTGCCAGCAGCCGCCTCTCTTCGGGGGGATGGGCCGGGGAGCTGTTTTTT.

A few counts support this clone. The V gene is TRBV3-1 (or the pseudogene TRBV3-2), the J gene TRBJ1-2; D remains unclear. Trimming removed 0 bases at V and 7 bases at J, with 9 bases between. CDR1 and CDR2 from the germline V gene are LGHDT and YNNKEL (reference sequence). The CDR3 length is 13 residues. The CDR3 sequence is CASSQETRVGYTF. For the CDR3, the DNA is TGTGCCAGCAGCCAAGAGACGCGGGTTGGCTACACCTTC.

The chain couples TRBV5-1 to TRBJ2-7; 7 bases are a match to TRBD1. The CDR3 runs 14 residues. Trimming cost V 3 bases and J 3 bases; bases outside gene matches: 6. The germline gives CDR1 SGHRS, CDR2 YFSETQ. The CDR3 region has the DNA TGCGCCAGCAGCTACGGGGACAGTAACTACGAGCAGTACTTC. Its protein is CASSYGDSNYEQYF.

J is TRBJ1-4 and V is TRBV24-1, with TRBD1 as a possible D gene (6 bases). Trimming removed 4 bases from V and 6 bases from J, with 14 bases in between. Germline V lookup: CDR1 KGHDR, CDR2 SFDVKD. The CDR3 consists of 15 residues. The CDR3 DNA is TGTGCCACCAGTGACCCCCGGGACACGCATGAAAAACTGTTTTTT. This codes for CATSDPRDTHEKLFF.

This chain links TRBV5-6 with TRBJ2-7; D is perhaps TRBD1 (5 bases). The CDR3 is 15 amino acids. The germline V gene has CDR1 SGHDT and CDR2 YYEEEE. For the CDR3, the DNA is TGTGCCAGCAGCCCCAGGGCCCACGCTCCCGTACCCGGAGTAGTC. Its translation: CASSPRAHAPVPGVV.

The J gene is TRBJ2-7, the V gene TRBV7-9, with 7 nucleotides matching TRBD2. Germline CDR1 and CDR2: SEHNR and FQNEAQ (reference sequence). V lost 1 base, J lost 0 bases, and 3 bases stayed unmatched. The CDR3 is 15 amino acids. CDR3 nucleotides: TGTGCCAGCAGCTTAGGGCGGGGGACCTCCTACGAGCAGTACTTC. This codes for CASSLGRGTSYEQYF.

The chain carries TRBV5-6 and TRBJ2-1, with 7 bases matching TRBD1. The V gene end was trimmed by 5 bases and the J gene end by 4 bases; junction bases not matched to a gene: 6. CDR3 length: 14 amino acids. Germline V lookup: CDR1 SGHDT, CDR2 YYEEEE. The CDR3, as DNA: TGTGCCAGCAGAAAGACAGGGACATACAATGAGCAGTTCTTC. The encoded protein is CASRKTGTYNEQFF.

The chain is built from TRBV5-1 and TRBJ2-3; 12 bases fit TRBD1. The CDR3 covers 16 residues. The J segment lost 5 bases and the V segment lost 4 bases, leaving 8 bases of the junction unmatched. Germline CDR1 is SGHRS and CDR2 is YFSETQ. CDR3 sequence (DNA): TGCGCCAGCAGCGTAGGGACAGGGGGCGCAGGAGATACGCAGTATTTT. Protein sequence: CASSVGTGGAGDTQYF.

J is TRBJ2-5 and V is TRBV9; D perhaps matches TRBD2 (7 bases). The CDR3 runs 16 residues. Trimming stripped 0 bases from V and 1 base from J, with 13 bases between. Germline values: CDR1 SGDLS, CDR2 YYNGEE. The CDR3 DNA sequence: TGTGCCAGCAGCGTAGGTGGGGGGGGCCTCCAAGAGACCCAGTACTTC. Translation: CASSVGGGGLQETQYF.

CDR3 residues: CASSPAANYGYTF. For the CDR3, the DNA is TGTGCCAGCTCACCGGCGGCCAACTATGGCTACACCTTC. This chain links TRBV18 with TRBJ1-2; D unclear. V gave up 3 bases and J gave up 2 bases, with 7 bases separating them. Germline V gene sequence: CDR1 KGHSH, CDR2 LQKENI. The CDR3 contains 13 residues.

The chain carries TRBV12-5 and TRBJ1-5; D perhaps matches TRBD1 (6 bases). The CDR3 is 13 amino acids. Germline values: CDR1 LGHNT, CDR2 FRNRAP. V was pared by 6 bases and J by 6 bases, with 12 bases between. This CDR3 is CASGRTGFQPQHF. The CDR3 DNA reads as TGTGCTAGTGGGCGTACAGGGTTTCAGCCCCAGCATTTT. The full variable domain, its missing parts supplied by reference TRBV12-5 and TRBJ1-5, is DARVTQTPRHKVTEMGQEVTMRCQPILGHNTVFWYRQTMMQGLELLAYFRNRAPLDDSGMPKDRFSAEMPDATLATLKIQPSEPRDSAVYFCASGRTGFQPQHFGDGTRLSIL.

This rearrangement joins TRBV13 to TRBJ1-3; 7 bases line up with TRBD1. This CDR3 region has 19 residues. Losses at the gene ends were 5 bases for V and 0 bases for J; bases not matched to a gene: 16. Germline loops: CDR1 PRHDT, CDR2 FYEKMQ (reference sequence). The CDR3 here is CASSPRGGGAGGSGNTIYF. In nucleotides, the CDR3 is TGTGCCAGCAGCCCTCGGGGAGGGGGCGCGGGGGGCTCTGGAAACACCATATATTTT. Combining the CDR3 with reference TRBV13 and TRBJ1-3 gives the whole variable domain AAGVIQSPRHLIKEKRETATLKCYPIPRHDTVYWYQQGPGQDPQFLISFYEKMQSDKGSIPDRFSAQQFSDYHSELNMSSLELGDSALYFCASSPRGGGAGGSGNTIYFGEGSWLTVV.

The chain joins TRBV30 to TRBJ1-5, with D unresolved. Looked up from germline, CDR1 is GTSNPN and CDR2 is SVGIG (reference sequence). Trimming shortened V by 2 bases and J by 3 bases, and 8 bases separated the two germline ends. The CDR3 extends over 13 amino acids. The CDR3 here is CAWSTENNQPQHF. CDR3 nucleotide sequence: TGTGCCTGGAGTACAGAAAACAATCAGCCCCAGCATTTT.